The 6 T cell receptor beta chains listed next were all sequenced from one sample in a study of T cells in Graves' hyperthyroidism and ophthalmopathy. Authors of the study amplified TCR beta CDR3 regions from RNA transcripts. HTBI primers were used for first-round RT-PCR of the TCR CDR3. TCRdb reanalysed the multiplex PCR reads using MiXCR and keeps one entry per CDR3 protein. The table has approximately 590,000 distinct CDR3 sequences, around 46% seen once. The sample consisted of peripheral blood or thyroid tissue (not recorded which). All receptors derive from a woman aged 18-29 years with Graves' hyperthyroidism.

Remarks on this clonotype: This clone may be a read error of a much larger clone one base away. The chain combines TRBV29-1 with TRBJ2-2; maybe TRBD2 (5 bases). The germline CDR1 and CDR2 sequences are SQVTM and ANQGSEA. This CDR3 is 13 amino acids long. CDR3 amino acids: CSAAGTAVGELVF. Here the CDR3 DNA reads TGCAGCGCTGCCGGCACCGCTGTCGGGGAGCTGGTTTTT.

This chain uses TRBV2 with TRBJ2-5; D call uncertain. Trimming stripped 4 bases from V and 5 bases from J, with 8 bases between. The CDR3 spans 12 residues. CDR1 is SNHLY, CDR2 FYNNEI, per germline. CDR3 amino acids: CASSGISETQYF. For the CDR3, the DNA is TGTGCCAGCAGTGGGATCAGTGAGACCCAGTACTTC.

This clonotype was picked up many times. J is TRBJ1-5 and V is TRBV29-1, with D unresolved. V was trimmed by 4 bases and J by 1 base, leaving 11 bases between them. The CDR3 length is 14 residues. Germline V gene lookup returns CDR1 SQVTM and CDR2 ANQGSEA. The CDR3: CSVGKSGSNQPQHF. CDR3 coding DNA: TGCAGCGTTGGGAAAAGTGGGAGCAATCAGCCCCAGCATTTT.

V is TRBV6-2 or TRBV6-3 and J is TRBJ1-2; 9 positions match TRBD1. V lost 6 bases and J lost 3; bases outside the gene matches: 5. The CDR3 covers 14 residues. Per the germline V gene, CDR1 is MNHEY and CDR2 is SVGEGT. The CDR3 region has the DNA TGTGCCAGCAGAGATGACAGGGGGGACTATGGCTACACCTTC. This encodes CASRDDRGDYGYTF.

Points on this clonotype: An end of the junction does not agree with germline; a read error may underlie this. J is TRBJ1-5 and V is TRBV7-9; D ambiguous. The CDR3 totals 15 residues. Per the germline V gene, CDR1 is SEHNR and CDR2 is FQNEAQ (reference sequence). In DNA, the CDR3 is TGTGCCAGCAGCTTATCGCGGGCAAGCAATCAGCTCCAGCATTTT. Its translation: CASSLSRASNQLQHF. Complete variable domain (other parts from reference TRBV7-9 and TRBJ1-5): DTGVSQNPRHKITKRGQNVTFRCDPISEHNRLYWYRQTLGQGPEFLTYFQNEAQLEKSRLLSDRFSAERPKGSFSTLEIQRTEQGDSAMYLCASSLSRASNQLQHFGDGTRLSIL.

This clonotype showed up just a few times. The chain is built from TRBV5-1 and TRBJ1-6; perhaps TRBD1 as D (6 bases). Germline lookup yields CDR1 SGHRS and CDR2 YFSETQ. V was cut by 4 bases and J by 9 bases, with 17 bases left in between. The length of the CDR3 is 15 residues. Here the CDR3 DNA reads TGCGCCAGCAGCCACGGGATTGGGGGCACTTCACCCCTCCACTTT. As protein: CASSHGIGGTSPLHF. Full variable domain (missing parts from reference TRBV5-1 and TRBJ1-6): KAGVTQTPRYLIKTRGQQVTLSCSPISGHRSVSWYQQTPGQGLQFLFEYFSETQRNKGNFPGRFSGRQFSNSRSEMNVSTLELGDSALYLCASSHGIGGTSPLHFGNGTRLTVT.